This TCR beta chain emerged from a study of blood T cell repertoires in COVID-19. Study at large: Collection of acute and convalescent COVID-19 samples took place in the United States, Italy and Spain. From T cells, B-cell-depleted T cells, or PBMCs came the material, which was cDNA or gDNA.

In this sample, this clone turned up once. Method: immunoSEQ multiplex PCR; TCRdb's copy keeps in-frame clones and lacks some. Altogether 150,000 to 200,000 clones are present, 60% to 80% being singletons, with the ten largest covering around 2.8%. The CDR3 contains 16 residues. CDR1 and CDR2 from the germline V gene are MNHEY and SMNVEV (reference sequence). V was clipped by 3 bases and J by 4 bases, with 16 bases between them. The origin of this receptor is a man aged 65 to 79 with acute or convalescent COVID-19. Sequenced: peripheral blood. This sequence joins TRBV27 and TRBJ1-5, with D perhaps matching TRBD1 (5 bases). CDR3 coding DNA: TGTGCCAGCAGTTTTAATGCCCAGGGAAGAAATCAGCCCCAGCATTTT. Translation gives CASSFNAQGRNQPQHF.